This TCR beta chain was retrieved from a study of T-cell reconstitution after alpha-beta-depleted transplantation in children. CDR3 length: 14 amino acids. With V trimmed by 3 bases and J by 4 bases, 6 bases remained unmatched. Germline values: CDR1 DFQATT, CDR2 SNEGSKA (reference sequence). Preparation of the TCRbeta library used unique molecular identifiers. TCRdb fed the PCR reads into MiXCR, producing one record per CDR3 protein. The repertoire holds 150,000 to 200,000 distinct CDR3 sequences, with approximately 15% as singletons. Source: PBMCs from the stem cell graft donor, taken from the stem cell graft. The receptor was isolated from a human donor who donated a stem cell graft to a child with acute lymphoblastic leukemia. This sequence joins TRBV20-1 and TRBJ1-5; 7 bases line up with TRBD1. The CDR3 sequence: CSARGDRDNQPQHF. The CDR3 bases are TGCAGTGCTAGGGGAGACAGGGATAATCAGCCCCAGCATTTT.